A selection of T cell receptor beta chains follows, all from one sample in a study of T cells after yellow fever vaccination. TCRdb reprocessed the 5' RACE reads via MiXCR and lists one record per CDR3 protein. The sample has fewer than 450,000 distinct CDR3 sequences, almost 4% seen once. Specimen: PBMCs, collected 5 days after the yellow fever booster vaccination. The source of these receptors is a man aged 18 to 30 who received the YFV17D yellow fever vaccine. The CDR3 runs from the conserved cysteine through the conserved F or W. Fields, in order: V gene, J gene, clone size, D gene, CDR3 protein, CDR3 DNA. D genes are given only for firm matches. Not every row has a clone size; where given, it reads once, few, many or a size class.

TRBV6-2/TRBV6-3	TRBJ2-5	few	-	CASQTWAGRETQYF	TGTGCCAGCCAAACTTGGGCAGGGCGAGAGACCCAGTACTTC
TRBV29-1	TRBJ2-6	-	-	CSVIGQGSSGANVLTF	TGCAGCGTTATAGGGCAGGGAAGCTCTGGGGCCAACGTCCTGACTTTC
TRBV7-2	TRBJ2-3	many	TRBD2	CASSLSIAGAGVDTQYF	TGTGCCAGCAGCTTAAGTATAGCGGGGGCCGGGGTAGATACGCAGTATTTT
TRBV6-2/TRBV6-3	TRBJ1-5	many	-	CASSYTRGSQPQHF	TGTGCCAGCAGTTACACAAGGGGCAGTCAGCCCCAGCATTTT
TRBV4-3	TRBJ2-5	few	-	CASAVGSNLKVIQETQYF	TGCGCCAGCGCCGTGGGGAGTAACCTAAAGGTCATACAAGAGACCCAGTACTTC
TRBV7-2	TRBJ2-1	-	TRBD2	CASSSKGLAGGLVPFF	TGTGCCAGCAGCTCTAAAGGGCTAGCGGGGGGGCTAGTCCCATTCTTC
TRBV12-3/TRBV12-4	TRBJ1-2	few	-	CASREQENYGYTF	TGTGCCAGCAGAGAACAGGAGAACTATGGCTACACCTTC
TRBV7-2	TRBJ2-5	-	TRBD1	CASSQGGGQGQGTQYF	TGTGCCAGCAGCCAAGGGGGGGGACAGGGTCAAGGGACCCAGTACTTC
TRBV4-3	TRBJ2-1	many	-	CASSQVGDGTYGARDEQFF	TGCGCCAGCAGCCAAGTGGGGGACGGGACCTACGGTGCCCGCGATGAGCAGTTCTTC
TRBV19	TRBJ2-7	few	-	CASRKQMGSYEQYF	TGTGCCAGTAGGAAACAGATGGGGTCCTACGAGCAGTACTTC
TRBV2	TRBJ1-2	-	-	CASSESGGLPYYGYTF	TGTGCCAGCAGTGAAAGCGGTGGGTTGCCGTACTATGGCTACACCTTC
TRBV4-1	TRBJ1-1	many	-	CASSQGWSGWWTEAFF	TGCGCCAGCAGCCAAGGGTGGTCGGGTTGGTGGACTGAAGCTTTCTTT
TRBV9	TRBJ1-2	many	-	CASTEGGFNYGYTF	TGTGCCAGCACCGAGGGGGGATTTAACTATGGCTACACCTTC
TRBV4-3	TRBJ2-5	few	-	CASSLGLGQQETQYF	TGCGCCAGCAGCCTCGGCTTGGGTCAGCAAGAGACCCAGTACTTC
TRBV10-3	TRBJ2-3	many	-	CAISGDLESPDTQYF	TGTGCCATCAGTGGAGACCTAGAATCCCCAGATACGCAGTATTTT
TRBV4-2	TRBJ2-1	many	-	CASSPGGGGPYNEQFF	TGTGCCAGCAGCCCTGGAGGGGGGGGGCCCTACAATGAGCAGTTCTTC
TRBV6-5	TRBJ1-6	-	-	CASSSQAPASSYNSPLHF	TGTGCCAGCAGTTCTCAGGCCCCGGCCAGCTCCTATAATTCACCCCTCCACTTT
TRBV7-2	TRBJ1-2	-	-	CASSPTGRRGYGYTF	TGTGCCAGCAGTCCAACAGGGCGGAGAGGCTATGGCTACACCTTC
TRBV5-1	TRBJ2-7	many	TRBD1	CASSLGRGTNEQYF	TGCGCCAGCAGCTTGGGCAGGGGGACCAACGAGCAGTACTTC
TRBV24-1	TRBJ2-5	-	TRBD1	CATGTGSNKETQYF	TGTGCCACCGGGACAGGGAGCAATAAAGAGACCCAGTACTTC
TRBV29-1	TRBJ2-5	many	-	CSVAKVIQETQYF	TGCAGCGTTGCCAAGGTGATACAAGAGACCCAGTACTTC
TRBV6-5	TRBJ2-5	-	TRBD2	CASSPLVKRGEETQYF	TGTGCCAGCAGTCCCCTAGTGAAGCGGGGAGAAGAGACCCAGTACTTC
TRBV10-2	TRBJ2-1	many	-	CASSDELLRDNEQFF	TGCGCCAGCAGTGACGAGCTACTCCGCGATAATGAGCAGTTCTTC
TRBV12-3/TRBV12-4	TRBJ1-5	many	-	CASSIRPGALQPQHF	TGTGCCAGCAGCATAAGACCGGGCGCCCTCCAGCCCCAGCATTTT
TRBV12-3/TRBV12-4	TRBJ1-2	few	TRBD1	CASRRQGMGSYGYTF	TGTGCCAGCAGGCGACAGGGGATGGGTTCCTATGGCTACACCTTC
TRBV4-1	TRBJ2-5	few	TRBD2	CASSYSGGGAQYF	TGCGCCAGCAGCTATAGCGGGGGGGGGGCCCAGTACTTC
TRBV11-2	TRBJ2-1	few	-	CASSSRLSGEQFF	TGTGCCAGCAGCTCTAGACTAAGCGGTGAGCAGTTCTTC
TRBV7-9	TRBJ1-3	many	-	CASSTLRHSGNTIYF	TGTGCCAGCAGCACATTACGGCACTCTGGAAACACCATATATTTT
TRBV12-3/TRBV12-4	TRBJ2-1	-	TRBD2	CASSFGLAGGLYNEQFF	TGTGCCAGCAGTTTCGGGCTAGCGGGGGGTTTGTACAATGAGCAGTTCTTC
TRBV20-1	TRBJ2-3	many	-	CSAPRRPTDTQYF	TGCAGTGCTCCGCGGCGACCCACAGATACGCAGTATTTT
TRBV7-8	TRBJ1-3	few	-	CASSPGRQGNTIYF	TGTGCCAGCAGCCCCGGACGGCAAGGAAACACCATATATTTT
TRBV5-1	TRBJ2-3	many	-	CASSLGQDSDTQYF	TGCGCCAGCAGCTTGGGACAGGATTCAGATACGCAGTATTTT
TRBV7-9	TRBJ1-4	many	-	CASSFGAAGEKLFF	TGTGCCAGCAGCTTTGGGGCAGCGGGTGAAAAACTGTTTTTT